The T cell receptor beta chain under discussion was sequenced for a study of T cells in Graves' hyperthyroidism and ophthalmopathy. V gave up 0 bases and J gave up 3 bases, with 12 bases separating them. CDR1 is SGHAT, CDR2 FQNNGV, per germline. There are 15 residues in the CDR3. This clonotype showed up just a few times. What was amplified from RNA transcripts were TCR beta CDR3 regions. HTBI primers drove first-round RT-PCR of the TCR CDR3. TCRdb itself ran the multiplex PCR reads through MiXCR, one entry per CDR3 protein. The data contain roughly 500,000 distinct CDR3 sequences, around a quarter of them seen just once; the ten biggest clones take up about 10%. Ophthalmopathy patients had Clinical Activity Score at least 3, NOSPECS grade at least 4, duration under 3 months.

This TCR came from a woman aged 25-40 years with Graves' ophthalmopathy. Specimen: blood. This rearrangement joins TRBV11-2 to TRBJ2-7; D possibly matches TRBD1 or TRBD2 (6 bases each). The CDR3 sequence is CASSLDPGAGYEQYF. The CDR3 nucleotides are TGTGCCAGCAGCTTAGATCCGGGGGCCGGCTACGAGCAGTACTTC.